This TCR beta chain emerged from a study of blood T cell repertoires in COVID-19. Study details: The samples span acute and convalescent COVID-19 from the United States, Italy and Spain. The cDNA or gDNA used as material had been derived from T cells, B-cell-depleted T cells, or PBMCs.

In the original workflow: Nucleated cell counts were estimated from reference gene primer amplification. Produced via immunoSEQ multiplex PCR; TCRdb's table is partial and in-frame only. The V and J calls and the clone size are those of that table, but D and trimming were determined from the DNA. The table lists 150,000 to 190,000 clones, approximately 91% of them singletons. Germline values: CDR1 SGHKS, CDR2 YYEKEE (reference sequence). This CDR3 contains 13 residues. Trimming cost V 2 bases and J 4 bases, with 8 bases left between them. This rearrangement joins TRBV5-5 to TRBJ2-3, with D possibly matching TRBD1 (5 bases). The sequence was obtained from a woman in her seventies with acute or convalescent COVID-19. The sequenced sample consisted of peripheral blood. This CDR3 is CASSLGDSDTQYF. For the CDR3, the DNA is TGTGCCAGCAGCTTAGGGGATTCAGATACGCAGTATTTT. Supplemented by reference TRBV5-5 and TRBJ2-3, the full variable domain reads DAGVTQSPTHLIKTRGQQVTLRCSPISGHKSVSWYQQVLGQGPQFIFQYYEKEERGRGNFPDRFSARQFPNYSSELNVNALLLGDSALYLCASSLGDSDTQYFGPGTRLTVL.